This entry lists 32 T cell receptor beta chains sequenced from one sample in a study of T cell changes during pregnancy in multiple sclerosis. Clones were read by immunoSEQ multiplex PCR, and TCRdb kept only the in-frame ones, dropping some. Seen here are 60,000 to 70,000 clones, under 95% observed once, and the top ten hold approximately 1.5%. Sequenced here: peripheral blood, sampled in the third trimester of pregnancy. The receptors stem from a female donor in good health, enrolled as a control in a pregnancy study.

The chain combines TRBV28 with TRBJ2-6; D might be TRBD1 (6 bases). V was trimmed by 5 bases and J by 1 base, leaving 9 bases between them. The CDR3 is made up of 15 amino acids. Germline V gene sequence: CDR1 MDHEN, CDR2 SYDVKM. The CDR3 nucleotides read TGTGCCAGCAGTAACAGGGTTTCTGGGGCCAACGTCCTGACTTTC. It specifies CASSNRVSGANVLTF.

The count of this clone is one. The chain recombines TRBV6-5 with TRBJ1-6, with D uncertain. This CDR3 has 14 residues. Trimming left V 2 bases short and J 6 bases short, with 8 bases between. Looked up from germline, CDR1 is MNHEY and CDR2 is SVGAGI. This chain's CDR3 is CASSYRQFNSPLHF. The CDR3 DNA follows: TGTGCCAGCAGTTACCGCCAGTTTAATTCACCCCTCCACTTT.

The J gene is TRBJ2-1, the V gene TRBV5-1; TRBD1 agrees at 7 bases. The J segment lost 8 bases and the V segment lost 4 bases, leaving 3 bases of the junction unmatched. The germline V gene encodes CDR1 SGHRS and CDR2 YFSETQ. The CDR3 runs to 12 residues. CDR3 sequence reads: CASSQQGDEQFF. In DNA, the CDR3 is TGCGCCAGCAGCCAGCAGGGGGATGAGCAGTTCTTC.

The chain has TRBV29-1 and TRBJ1-1; TRBD1 aligns across 8 bases. The V and J ends lost 5 bases and 5 bases, in that order; junction bases with no gene match: 4. This CDR3 has 12 amino acids. The germline CDR1 and CDR2 sequences are SQVTM and ANQGSEA. For the CDR3, the DNA is TGCAGCGTTAGACAGGGGTGGACTGAAGCTTTCTTT. It yields the protein CSVRQGWTEAFF.

This rearrangement joins TRBV2 to TRBJ1-6; no firm D call. The CDR3 has 14 residues. CDR1 SNHLY and CDR2 FYNNEI come from the germline V gene. V was cut by 1 base and J by 10 bases, with 11 bases left in between. CDR3 region: CASSEVQQRSPLHF. In DNA, the CDR3 is TGTGCCAGCAGTGAAGTACAGCAGAGATCACCCCTCCACTTT.

The chain carries TRBV15 and TRBJ2-5; tentatively, D is TRBD2 (5 bases). The germline V gene encodes CDR1 LNHNV and CDR2 YYDKDF (reference sequence). CDR3 size: 14 residues. Between the trimmed V and J ends, which lost 0 bases and 5 bases, there was a span of 10 bases. CDR3 region: CATSREARGETQYF. As DNA, the CDR3 is TGTGCCACCAGCAGAGAAGCACGAGGGGAGACCCAGTACTTC.

This clone was detected once. The CDR3 DNA is TGTGCCACCCTTAGGGGGGGCCCCATTAATGGCTACACCTTC. This sequence encodes CATLRGGPINGYTF. V usage is TRBV28 and J usage is TRBJ1-2; D perhaps matches TRBD1 (6 bases). The CDR3 is 14 amino acids. Germline CDR1 MDHEN, CDR2 SYDVKM. The V end lost 10 bases, the J end lost 6 bases, and 21 bases lay between the germline ends.

J is TRBJ1-1 and V is TRBV11-2, with no clear D. The length of the CDR3 is 14 residues. The V gene's germline CDR1 is SGHAT and CDR2 FQNNGV. Trimming took off 7 bases at V and 1 base at J, with 13 bases between the two ends. Here the CDR3 reads CASTSLRGNTEAFF. The CDR3 DNA sequence: TGTGCCAGCACCTCCCTGCGGGGGAACACTGAAGCTTTCTTT.

V is TRBV19 and J is TRBJ2-3; TRBD2 matches at 12 bases. After removal of 6 bases from V and 2 bases from J, the junction contained 3 bases not matched to a gene. The CDR3 has 15 residues. CDR1 and CDR2 (germline): LNHDA, SQIVND (reference sequence). The CDR3 region is CASRLAGGPTDTQYF. The CDR3 bases are TGTGCCAGTAGACTAGCGGGGGGCCCCACAGATACGCAGTATTTT.

The chain links TRBV7-9 to TRBJ2-3; D gene ambiguous. The CDR3 loop spans 13 amino acids. Between the trimmed V and J ends, which lost 5 bases and 4 bases, there was a span of 10 bases. Looked up from germline, CDR1 is SEHNR and CDR2 is FQNEAQ (reference sequence). In DNA form, the CDR3 reads TGTGCCAGCAGCCTTACTTCCCCAGATACGCAGTATTTT. Residues: CASSLTSPDTQYF. The whole variable domain, remainder taken from reference TRBV7-9 and TRBJ2-3, is DTGVSQNPRHKITKRGQNVTFRCDPISEHNRLYWYRQTLGQGPEFLTYFQNEAQLEKSRLLSDRFSAERPKGSFSTLEIQRTEQGDSAMYLCASSLTSPDTQYFGPGTRLTVL.

The chain recombines TRBV19 with TRBJ2-2; a possible D gene is TRBD1 (6 bases). The CDR3 spans 14 residues. Germline lookup yields CDR1 LNHDA and CDR2 SQIVND (reference sequence). Trimming removed 9 bases at V and 1 base at J, with 12 bases between. The CDR3 protein is CASHRDLNTGELFF. The CDR3 coding sequence is TGTGCCAGCCACAGGGATTTGAACACCGGGGAGCTGTTTTTT.

There are a few counts of this clone. This chain joins TRBV4-3 and TRBJ1-2; D gene uncertain. This CDR3 contains 13 residues. Per germline, CDR1 LGHNA and CDR2 YSLEER. V was trimmed by 0 bases and J by 6 bases, leaving 8 bases between them. CDR3 sequence: CASSQETGHGYTF. The CDR3 DNA follows: TGCGCCAGCAGCCAAGAAACGGGTCATGGCTACACCTTC.

The chain employs TRBV7-2 and TRBJ2-5; possibly TRBD1 for D (6 bases). V gave up 0 bases and J gave up 5 bases, with 13 bases separating them. This CDR3 has 15 amino acids. Germline V gene lookup returns CDR1 SGHTA and CDR2 FQGNSA. This chain's CDR3 is CASSLAQGWVETQYF. The CDR3 DNA reads as TGTGCCAGCAGCTTAGCCCAGGGGTGGGTGGAGACCCAGTACTTC.

CDR3 in amino acids: CASSQDQGQVIYGYTF. In DNA form, the CDR3 reads TGCGCCAGCAGCCAAGATCAGGGACAGGTTATCTATGGCTACACCTTC. V usage is TRBV4-1 and J usage is TRBJ1-2, with 8 bases lining up with TRBD1. Germline CDR1 reads MGHRA; CDR2 reads YSYEKL. The CDR3 consists of 16 residues. With 0 bases clipped from V and 4 bases from J, the junction kept 7 bases outside the gene matches.

This chain joins TRBV5-1 and TRBJ2-1; 7 positions agree with TRBD1. The CDR3 is 14 residues long. V dropped 3 bases and J dropped 5; count of bases not matched to a gene: 5. Germline V gene sequence: CDR1 SGHRS, CDR2 YFSETQ. The CDR3 reads CASSSRTGDNEQFF. In DNA, the CDR3 is TGCGCCAGCAGCTCTAGGACAGGAGACAATGAGCAGTTCTTC.

J is TRBJ2-1 and V is TRBV10-3; 7 bases map to TRBD2. Germline CDR1 and CDR2: ENHRY and SYGVKD. The CDR3 has 13 residues. The V and J ends lost 0 bases and 13 bases, in that order; junction bases with no gene match: 6. The CDR3: CAISESATGGQFF. The DNA for the CDR3 is TGTGCCATCAGTGAGTCTGCGACGGGGGGACAGTTCTTC.

The sample holds one count of this clone. The chain uses TRBV11-2 and TRBJ1-1; TRBD1 might be the D (5 bases). V was trimmed by 3 bases and J by 10 bases, leaving 15 bases between them. The CDR3 extends over 13 amino acids. Germline CDR1 SGHAT, CDR2 FQNNGV. In nucleotides, the CDR3 is TGTGCCAGCAGCTTTGCAGAGACCGGGGGAGCTTTCTTT. Protein: CASSFAETGGAFF.

V gene TRBV4-3 combines with J gene TRBJ2-7, with D possibly TRBD2 on 6 matching bases. V shed 2 bases and J shed 4 bases, with 15 bases lying between them. The CDR3 is 15 amino acids. Germline V gives CDR1 LGHNA, CDR2 YSLEER. The CDR3 coding sequence is TGCGCCAGCAGCCAAAGGAACACCGGGAGATACGAGCAGTACTTC. This encodes CASSQRNTGRYEQYF.

The chain links TRBV5-1 to TRBJ2-7; the D gene is possibly TRBD2 (6 bases). The CDR3 has 14 residues. The V gene's germline CDR1 is SGHRS and CDR2 YFSETQ. Deletions cut 3 bases from V and 3 bases from J, with 13 bases between. CDR3 protein: CASSSLTGDYEQYF. The CDR3, as DNA: TGCGCCAGCAGCTCGCTCACGGGGGACTACGAGCAGTACTTC.

The rearrangement joins TRBV30 to TRBJ1-6, with 9 positions matching TRBD1. V lost 2 bases, J lost 2 bases, and 7 bases stayed unmatched. The CDR3 is 17 residues long. The V gene's germline CDR1 is GTSNPN and CDR2 SVGIG (reference sequence). The CDR3 DNA reads as TGTGCCTGGAGTATGGGGACAGGGCCAACCTATAATTCACCCCTCCACTTT. It translates to CAWSMGTGPTYNSPLHF.

The V call is TRBV7-2, the J call TRBJ2-4; 8 bases match TRBD2. Germline assignment: CDR1 SGHTA and CDR2 FQGNSA. V trimming: 5 bases; J trimming: 8 bases; junction bases outside the gene matches: 11. The CDR3 has 15 residues. CDR3 nucleotides: TGTGCCAGCAGCCGTGGACCCGGACTAGCTGACATTCAGTACTTC. Protein: CASSRGPGLADIQYF.

J is TRBJ2-7 and V is TRBV18; no reliable D call. In germline, CDR1 is KGHSH, CDR2 LQKENI. The CDR3 runs to 15 residues. The V and J ends lost 5 bases and 2 bases respectively, with 16 bases between them. In DNA form, the CDR3 reads TGTGCCAGCTCATCCTCGGAGAGGCTTACCTACGAGCAGTACTTC. This sequence encodes CASSSSERLTYEQYF.

This clone was seen a single time. The chain links TRBV7-2 to TRBJ1-5; D uncertain. The ends were cut back, 1 base at V and 0 bases at J, with 7 bases in the middle. This CDR3 is built from 15 residues. Looked up from germline, CDR1 is SGHTA and CDR2 is FQGNSA. The CDR3 nucleotides are TGTGCCAGCAGCTTAGGAAGCTATAGCAATCAGCCCCAGCATTTT. Translating it yields CASSLGSYSNQPQHF.

This chain links TRBV29-1 with TRBJ2-7; tentatively, D is TRBD1 (5 bases). This CDR3 comprises 14 residues. Per the germline V gene, CDR1 is SQVTM and CDR2 is ANQGSEA. V shed 2 bases and J shed 3 bases, with 14 bases lying between them. The CDR3 reads CSVELKAGRYEQYF. The CDR3 bases are TGCAGCGTTGAACTTAAAGCAGGGCGCTACGAGCAGTACTTC.

The rearrangement links TRBV27 to TRBJ2-7, with 7 positions matching TRBD2. Per the germline V gene, CDR1 is MNHEY and CDR2 is SMNVEV (reference sequence). With V trimmed by 4 bases and J by 4 bases, 10 bases remained unmatched. The CDR3 totals 15 residues. CDR3 coding DNA: TGTGCCAGCAGTTGGACCGGGACTACGAGTTACGAGCAGTACTTC. This gives the protein CASSWTGTTSYEQYF.

This chain links TRBV4-1 with TRBJ1-5, with D possibly matching TRBD1 (5 bases). CDR1 and CDR2 (germline): MGHRA, YSYEKL. V shed 3 bases and J shed 2 bases, with 8 bases lying between them. The length of the CDR3 is 14 residues. CDR3 nucleotides: TGCGCCAGCAGCCATGGCAGGGGCAATCAGCCCCAGCATTTT. This gives the protein CASSHGRGNQPQHF.

This clone was detected a few times. V is TRBV20-1 and J is TRBJ1-1, with 10 nucleotides matching TRBD1. This CDR3 is 11 amino acids long. The V and J ends lost 6 bases and 11 bases, in that order; junction bases with no gene match: 6. The germline gives CDR1 DFQATT, CDR2 SNEGSKA (reference sequence). The CDR3 nucleotides are TGCAGTGCCTGGGGGACAGGGGAGGCTTTCTTT. Translation gives CSAWGTGEAFF.

CDR3 sequence (DNA): TGTGCCAGCAGTTTTCAGGGGAAAGGAGAAAAACTGTTTTTT. It translates to CASSFQGKGEKLFF. The chain carries TRBV28 and TRBJ1-4; maybe TRBD1 (6 bases). The germline gives CDR1 MDHEN, CDR2 SYDVKM. The CDR3 consists of 14 residues. V was cut by 3 bases and J by 8 bases, with 13 bases left in between.

V and J are TRBV7-2 and TRBJ1-2; a weak D match, TRBD1 (5 bases). The germline CDR1 and CDR2 sequences are SGHTA and FQGNSA. Between the trimmed V and J ends, which lost 6 bases and 2 bases, there was a span of 16 bases. The CDR3 loop spans 15 amino acids. CDR3 sequence (DNA): TGTGCCAGCAGAATGGGGCCTTCCTCCAACTATGGCTACACCTTC. This gives the protein CASRMGPSSNYGYTF.

The genes are TRBV5-4 and TRBJ1-1; D may be TRBD1 (5 bases). The germline V and J ends were trimmed by 4 bases and 5 bases, with 15 bases remaining between them. CDR1 SGHNT and CDR2 YYREEE come from the germline V gene (reference sequence). The CDR3 has 14 amino acids. The CDR3 bases are TGTGCCAGCAGCAAAACGGGGGGGTTTACTGAAGCTTTCTTT. It yields the protein CASSKTGGFTEAFF.

This clone showed up just a few times. This sequence joins TRBV14 and TRBJ1-3, with D hard to call. Trimming cost V 3 bases and J 4 bases, with 13 bases left between them. The CDR3 has 15 residues. Germline V lookup: CDR1 SGHDN, CDR2 FVKESK. The CDR3 is CASSQSWRSGNTIYF. As DNA, the CDR3 is TGTGCCAGCAGCCAGTCCTGGCGGTCCGGAAACACCATATATTTT.

The chain links TRBV6-1 to TRBJ2-4; 7 nucleotides align to TRBD2. The CDR3 has 16 residues. J lost 5 bases, V lost 2 bases, and 9 bases had no gene match. CDR1 and CDR2 (germline): MNHNS, SASEGT. For the CDR3, the DNA is TGTGCCAGCAGTGAACTTGGAGAGGGAGGGGAAAACATTCAGTACTTC. Its translation is CASSELGEGGENIQYF.